A single T cell receptor (beta chain) is shown here with its context. Trimming stripped 4 bases from V and 4 bases from J, with 10 bases between. CDR1 and CDR2 from the germline V gene are MDHEN and SYDVKM. CDR3 length: 13 residues. These data originate in a study of blood T cell repertoires in COVID-19. Study context: Nucleic acid was either cDNA or gDNA, and it came from T cells, B-cell-depleted T cells, or PBMCs.

In the authors' methods: How many nucleated cells were present was estimated from reference gene primer amplification. TCRdb's copy holds only in-frame clones and misses some; the assay was immunoSEQ multiplex PCR. D and trimming were read from the DNA, whereas the V and J calls and clone size are those reported in that table. Among nearly 200,000 clones, 80% to 90% were seen once, and the ten largest hold 0.7% to 0.95%. The chain recombines TRBV28 with TRBJ1-2; D is undetermined. The clonotype comes from a woman in her 70s with acute or convalescent COVID-19. Specimen: peripheral blood. The CDR3, as DNA: TGTGCCAGCAGTTCGGGCAGCGGCTATGGCTACACCTTC. Its translation: CASSSGSGYGYTF.